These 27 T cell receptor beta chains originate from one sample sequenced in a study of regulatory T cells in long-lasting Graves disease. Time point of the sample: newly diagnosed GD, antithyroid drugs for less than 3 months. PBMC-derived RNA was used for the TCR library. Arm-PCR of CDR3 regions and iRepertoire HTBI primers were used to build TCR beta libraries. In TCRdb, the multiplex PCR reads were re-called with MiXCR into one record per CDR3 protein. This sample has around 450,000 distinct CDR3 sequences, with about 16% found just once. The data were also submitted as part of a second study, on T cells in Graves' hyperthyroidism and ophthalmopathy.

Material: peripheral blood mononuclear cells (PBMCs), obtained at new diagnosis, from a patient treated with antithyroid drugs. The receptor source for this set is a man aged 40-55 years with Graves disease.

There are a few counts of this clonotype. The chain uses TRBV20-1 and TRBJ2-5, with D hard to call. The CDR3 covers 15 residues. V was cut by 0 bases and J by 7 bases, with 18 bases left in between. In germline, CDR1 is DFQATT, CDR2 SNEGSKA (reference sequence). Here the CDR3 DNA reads TGCAGTGCTAGAGAATTTGAATATGGACCGGGGACCCAGTACTTC. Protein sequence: CSAREFEYGPGTQYF.

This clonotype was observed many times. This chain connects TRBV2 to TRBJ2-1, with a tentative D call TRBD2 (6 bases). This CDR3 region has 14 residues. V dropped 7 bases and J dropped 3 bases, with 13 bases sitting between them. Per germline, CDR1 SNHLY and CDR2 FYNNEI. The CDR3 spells CASNGGIGYNEQFF. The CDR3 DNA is TGTGCCAGCAACGGCGGGATAGGCTACAATGAGCAGTTCTTC.

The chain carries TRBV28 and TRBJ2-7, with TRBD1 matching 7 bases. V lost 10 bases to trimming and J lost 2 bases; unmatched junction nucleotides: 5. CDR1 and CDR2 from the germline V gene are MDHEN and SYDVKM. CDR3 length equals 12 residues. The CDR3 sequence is CATGQVPYEQYF. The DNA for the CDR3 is TGTGCCACTGGACAGGTCCCCTACGAGCAGTACTTC.

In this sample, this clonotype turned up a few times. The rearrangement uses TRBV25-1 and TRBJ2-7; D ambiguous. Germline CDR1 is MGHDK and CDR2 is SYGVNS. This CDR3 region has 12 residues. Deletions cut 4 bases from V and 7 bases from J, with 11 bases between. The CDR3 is CASSASFGEQYF. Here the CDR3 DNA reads TGTGCCAGCAGTGCCTCCTTTGGGGAGCAGTACTTC.

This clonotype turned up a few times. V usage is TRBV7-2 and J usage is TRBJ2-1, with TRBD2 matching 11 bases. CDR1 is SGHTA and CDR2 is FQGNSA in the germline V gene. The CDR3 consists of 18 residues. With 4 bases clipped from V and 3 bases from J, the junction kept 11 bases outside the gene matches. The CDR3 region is CASSSYPLTSGIYNEQFF. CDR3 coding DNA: TGTGCCAGCAGCTCCTACCCCCTGACTAGCGGGATCTACAATGAGCAGTTCTTC.

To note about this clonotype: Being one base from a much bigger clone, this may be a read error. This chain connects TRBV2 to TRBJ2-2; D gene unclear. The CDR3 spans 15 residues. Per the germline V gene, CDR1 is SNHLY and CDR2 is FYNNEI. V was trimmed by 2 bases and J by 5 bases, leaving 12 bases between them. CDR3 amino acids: CASSESLSRTGELFF. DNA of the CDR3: TGTGCCAGCAGTGAATCTCTTAGCAGGACCGGGGAGCTGTTTTTT.

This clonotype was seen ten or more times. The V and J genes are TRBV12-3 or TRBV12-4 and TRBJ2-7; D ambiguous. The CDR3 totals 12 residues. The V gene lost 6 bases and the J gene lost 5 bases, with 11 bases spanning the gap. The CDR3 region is CASSPSLDEQYF. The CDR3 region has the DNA TGTGCCAGCAGCCCTTCCCTGGACGAGCAGTACTTC.

The CDR3 DNA reads as TGCAGCGTTGACGGACTAGCGGGAGGGCCCTCCTACAATGAGCAGTTCTTC. Its translation: CSVDGLAGGPSYNEQFF. The J gene is TRBJ2-1, the V gene TRBV29-1, with 15 bases aligning to TRBD2. Looked up from germline, CDR1 is SQVTM and CDR2 is ANQGSEA. J lost 0 bases, V lost 3 bases, and 3 bases had no gene match. This CDR3 comprises 17 residues.

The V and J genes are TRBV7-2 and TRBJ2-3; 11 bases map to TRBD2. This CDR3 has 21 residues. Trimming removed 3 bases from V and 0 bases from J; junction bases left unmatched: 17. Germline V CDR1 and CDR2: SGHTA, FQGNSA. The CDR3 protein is CASSFSEAWASGRRSTDTQYF. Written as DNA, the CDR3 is TGTGCCAGCAGCTTCTCTGAGGCATGGGCTAGCGGGAGGCGTAGCACAGATACGCAGTATTTT.

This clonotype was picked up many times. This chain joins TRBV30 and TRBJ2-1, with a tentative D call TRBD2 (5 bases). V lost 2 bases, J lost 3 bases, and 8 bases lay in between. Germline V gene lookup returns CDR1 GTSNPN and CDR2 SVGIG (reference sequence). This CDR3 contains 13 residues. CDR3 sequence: CAWSSAGYNEQFF. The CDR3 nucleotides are TGTGCCTGGAGTTCGGCGGGCTACAATGAGCAGTTCTTC.

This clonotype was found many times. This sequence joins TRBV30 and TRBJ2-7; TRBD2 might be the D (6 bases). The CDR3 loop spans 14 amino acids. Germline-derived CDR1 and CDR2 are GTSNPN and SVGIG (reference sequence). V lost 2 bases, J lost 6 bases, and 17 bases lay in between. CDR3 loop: CAWSLTGGLGEQYF. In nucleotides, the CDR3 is TGTGCCTGGAGTCTCACCGGGGGACTGGGCGAGCAGTACTTC.

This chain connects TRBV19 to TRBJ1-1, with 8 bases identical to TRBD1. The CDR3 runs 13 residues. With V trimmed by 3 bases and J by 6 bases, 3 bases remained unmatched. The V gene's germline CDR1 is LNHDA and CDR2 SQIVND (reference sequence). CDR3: CASSIRGRSEAFF. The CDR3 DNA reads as TGTGCCAGTAGTATCAGGGGGCGGTCTGAAGCTTTCTTT.

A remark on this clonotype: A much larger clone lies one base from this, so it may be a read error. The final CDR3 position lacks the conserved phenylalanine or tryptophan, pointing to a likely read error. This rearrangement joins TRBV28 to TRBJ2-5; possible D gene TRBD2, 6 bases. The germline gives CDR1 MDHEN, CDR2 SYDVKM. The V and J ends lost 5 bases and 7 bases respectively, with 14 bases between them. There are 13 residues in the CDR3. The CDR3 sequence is CASSLKLAGTQYL. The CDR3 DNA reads TGTGCCAGCAGTCTTAAACTAGCTGGGACCCAGTACCTC.

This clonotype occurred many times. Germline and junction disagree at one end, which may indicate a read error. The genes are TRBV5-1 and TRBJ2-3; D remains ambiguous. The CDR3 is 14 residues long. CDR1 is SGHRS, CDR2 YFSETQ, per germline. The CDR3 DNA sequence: TGTGCCAGCAGCTTACGTGCACCCCTAGATACGCAGTATTTT. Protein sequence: CASSLRAPLDTQYF.

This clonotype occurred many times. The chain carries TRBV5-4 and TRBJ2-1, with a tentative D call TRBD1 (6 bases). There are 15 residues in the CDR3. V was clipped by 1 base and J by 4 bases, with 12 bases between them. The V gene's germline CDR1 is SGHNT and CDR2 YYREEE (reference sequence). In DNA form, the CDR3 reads TGTGCCAGCAGCTTGTGGCAAAGGGGGTACAATGAGCAGTTCTTC. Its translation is CASSLWQRGYNEQFF.

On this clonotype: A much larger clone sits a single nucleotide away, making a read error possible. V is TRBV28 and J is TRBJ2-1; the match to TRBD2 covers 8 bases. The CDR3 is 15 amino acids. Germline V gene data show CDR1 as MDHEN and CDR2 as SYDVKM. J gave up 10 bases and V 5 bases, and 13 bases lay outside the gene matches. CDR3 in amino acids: CASSGGSGRIHEQFF. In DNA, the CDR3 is TGTGCCAGCAGTGGGGGGAGCGGGAGAATCCACGAGCAGTTCTTC.

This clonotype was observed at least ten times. The CDR3: CAWSPDRVGAFF. In DNA, the CDR3 is TGTGCCTGGAGCCCCGACAGGGTTGGCGCTTTCTTT. V is TRBV30 and J is TRBJ1-1; 7 nucleotides agree with TRBD1. CDR3 length: 12 amino acids. The V gene end was trimmed by 3 bases and the J gene end by 11 bases; junction bases not matched to a gene: 9. Germline values: CDR1 GTSNPN, CDR2 SVGIG (reference sequence).

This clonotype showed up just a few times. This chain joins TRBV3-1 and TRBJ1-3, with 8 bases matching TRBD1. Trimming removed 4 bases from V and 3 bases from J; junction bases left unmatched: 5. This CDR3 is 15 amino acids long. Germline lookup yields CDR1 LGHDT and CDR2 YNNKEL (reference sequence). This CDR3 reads CASSPAGGFGNTIYF. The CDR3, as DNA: TGTGCCAGCAGCCCGGCAGGGGGCTTTGGAAACACCATATATTTT.

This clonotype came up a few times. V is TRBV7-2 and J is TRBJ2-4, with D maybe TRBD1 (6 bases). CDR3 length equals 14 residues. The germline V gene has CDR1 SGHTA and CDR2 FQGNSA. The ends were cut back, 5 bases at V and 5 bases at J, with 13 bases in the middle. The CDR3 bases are TGTGCCAGCAGCGGGGGCACAGGGCAAAACATTCAGTACTTC. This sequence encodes CASSGGTGQNIQYF.

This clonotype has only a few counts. The CDR3 here is CASRLLFNTEAFF. CDR3 sequence (DNA): TGTGCCAGCAGGCTTCTTTTTAACACTGAAGCTTTCTTT. The chain employs TRBV27 and TRBJ1-1; D gene uncertain. Germline V gives CDR1 MNHEY, CDR2 SMNVEV (reference sequence). V was shortened by 6 bases and J by 2 bases, with 10 bases between the two germline ends. The CDR3 contains 13 residues.

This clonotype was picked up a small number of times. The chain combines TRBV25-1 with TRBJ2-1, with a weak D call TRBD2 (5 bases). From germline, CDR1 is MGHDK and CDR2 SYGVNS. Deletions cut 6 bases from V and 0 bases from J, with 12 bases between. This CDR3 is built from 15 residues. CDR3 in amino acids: CASRPTRSSYNEQFF. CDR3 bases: TGTGCCAGCAGACCAACTAGGAGCTCCTACAATGAGCAGTTCTTC.

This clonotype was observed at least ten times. The CDR3 bases are TGTGCCAGCAGAGATTTAAGACTAGCGGGAGTCCCAGATACGCAGTATTTT. This encodes CASRDLRLAGVPDTQYF. V is TRBV2 and J is TRBJ2-3, with TRBD2 matching 12 bases. The CDR3 is made up of 17 amino acids. Germline CDR1 and CDR2: SNHLY and FYNNEI. With 6 bases clipped from V and 4 bases from J, the junction kept 11 bases outside the gene matches.

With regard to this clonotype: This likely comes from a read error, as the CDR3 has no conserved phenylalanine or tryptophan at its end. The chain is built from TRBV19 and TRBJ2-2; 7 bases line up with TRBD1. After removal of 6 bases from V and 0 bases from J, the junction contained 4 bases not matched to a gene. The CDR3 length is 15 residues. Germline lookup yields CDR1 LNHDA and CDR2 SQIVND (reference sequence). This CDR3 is CASRTGSSNTGELFS. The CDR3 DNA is TGTGCCAGTAGGACAGGGTCATCGAACACCGGGGAGCTGTTTTCT.

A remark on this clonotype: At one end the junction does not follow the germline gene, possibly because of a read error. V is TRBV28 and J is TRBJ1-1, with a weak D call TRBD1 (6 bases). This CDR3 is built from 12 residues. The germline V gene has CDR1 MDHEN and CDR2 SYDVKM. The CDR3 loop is CASSLRGTEALF. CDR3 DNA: TGTGCCAGCAGTTTAAGGGGGACTGAAGCTCTCTTT.

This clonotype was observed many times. The CDR3 sequence: CASSSGLADWVTNEQYF. DNA for the CDR3: TGCGCCAGCAGCTCGGGACTAGCGGATTGGGTAACGAACGAGCAGTACTTC. The chain uses TRBV5-1 and TRBJ2-7; 11 positions match TRBD2. The CDR3 consists of 17 residues. Trimming cost V 3 bases and J 5 bases; bases outside gene matches: 13. The V gene's germline CDR1 is SGHRS and CDR2 YFSETQ.

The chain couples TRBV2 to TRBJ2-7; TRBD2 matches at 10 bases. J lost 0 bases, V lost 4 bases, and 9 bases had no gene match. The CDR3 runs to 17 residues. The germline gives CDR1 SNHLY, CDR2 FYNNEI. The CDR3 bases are TGTGCCAGCAGTGCTACGACTAGCGGGCTGAGCTCCTACGAGCAGTACTTC. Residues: CASSATTSGLSSYEQYF.

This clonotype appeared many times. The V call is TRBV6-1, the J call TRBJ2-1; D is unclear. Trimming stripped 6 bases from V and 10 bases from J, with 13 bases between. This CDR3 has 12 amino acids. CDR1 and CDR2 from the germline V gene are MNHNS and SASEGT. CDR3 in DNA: TGTGCCAGCAGCCACCGGGTTAGCGAGCAGTTCTTC. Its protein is CASSHRVSEQFF.